The sequence of this T cell receptor beta chain was determined in a study of T cells in Graves' hyperthyroidism and ophthalmopathy. About the study: It was at initial diagnosis, before any treatment, that peripheral blood was collected. Study findings and constraints: Also found in blood were most expanded thyroid clonotypes above 0.001. Using 13 V-J features, a model discriminated ophthalmopathy from stable hyperthyroidism.

CDR1 is LGHDT, CDR2 YNNKEL, per germline (reference sequence). The ends were cut back, 1 base at V and 6 bases at J, with 5 bases in the middle. The CDR3 is 12 residues long. This clonotype has at least ten counts. The antigen is undetermined. Amplification of TCR beta CDR3 regions used RNA as the template. The HTBI primer set drove a first-round RT-PCR of the TCR CDR3. From the multiplex PCR reads, TCRdb called clonotypes with MiXCR, one entry per CDR3 protein. The sample shows around 620,000 distinct CDR3 sequences, about 14% of them seen only once. The source of this sequence is a young woman with Graves' ophthalmopathy. The chain combines TRBV3-1 with TRBJ2-3; possibly TRBD2 for D (5 bases). The sample comprised blood. The CDR3 region has the DNA TGTGCCAGCAGCCAAGCGGGGGATACGCAGTATTTT. Translating gives CASSQAGDTQYF.